This T cell receptor beta chain was retrieved from a study of glioma-infiltrating T cells. The CDR3 contains 17 residues. Trimming took off 9 bases at V and 5 bases at J, with 28 bases between the two ends. Looked up from germline, CDR1 is MNHEY and CDR2 is SVGAGI. Amplification of TCR alpha and beta CDR3 regions from RNA used iRepertoire nested multiplex PCR. Each CDR3 protein is one row after TCRdb ran MiXCR on the multiplex PCR reads. The sample lists some 180,000 distinct CDR3 sequences; roughly a third were seen once. Sequences were obtained from glioma tissue, nonneoplastic brain tissue, or PBMCs (not recorded which). The chain carries TRBV6-5 and TRBJ1-2; the D gene is possibly TRBD1 (5 bases). The clonotype comes from a human donor with low-grade glioma or glioblastoma, undergoing nonglioma brain surgery, or in good health (not recorded which). The CDR3 region has the DNA TGTGCCAGTTACGTGGTCCGTCAATGGGGCCAAGGATATGGCTACACCTTC. Amino acid sequence: CASYVVRQWGQGYGYTF.